These 31 T cell receptor beta chains were sequenced from one sample in a study of T cell responses to AZD1222 COVID-19 vaccine. Assay: immunoSEQ multiplex PCR; the TCRdb copy retains only in-frame clones and omits some. The data show 150,000 to 200,000 clones, around 90% seen once. The source was peripheral blood, collected on day 0 of AZD1222 vaccination. All receptors derive from an adult in good health.

The rearrangement links TRBV12-3 or TRBV12-4 to TRBJ2-1; D not certain. The CDR3 covers 13 residues. Trimming stripped 0 bases from V and 10 bases from J, with 10 bases between. The CDR3: CASSLAEFEEQFF. CDR3 nucleotides: TGTGCCAGCAGTTTAGCTGAGTTTGAAGAGCAGTTCTTC.

DNA of the CDR3: TGTGCCACAAGCATGAATGAGCAGTTCTTC. It yields the protein CATSMNEQFF. This chain connects TRBV19 to TRBJ2-1, with unresolved D. This CDR3 region has 10 residues. The V end lost 10 bases, the J end lost 7 bases, and 8 bases lay between the germline ends. Germline CDR1 is LNHDA and CDR2 is SQIVND (reference sequence).

The CDR3 sequence is CASSLVVPEAFF. CDR3 in DNA: TGTGCCAGCAGCTTAGTGGTCCCTGAAGCTTTCTTT. The V call is TRBV7-9, the J call TRBJ1-1; no clear D gene. Trimming took 1 base from V and 6 from J, leaving 6 bases between them. This CDR3 has 12 residues. In germline, CDR1 is SEHNR, CDR2 FQNEAQ (reference sequence).

V usage is TRBV6-2 or TRBV6-3 and J usage is TRBJ1-2, with 7 bases matching TRBD1. After removal of 5 bases from V and 0 bases from J, the junction contained 0 bases not matched to a gene. CDR3 length: 13 amino acids. The germline V gene has CDR1 MNHEY and CDR2 SVGEGT. This chain's CDR3 is CASSTGANYGYTF. The CDR3 DNA reads TGTGCCAGCAGTACAGGGGCTAACTATGGCTACACCTTC.

The chain uses TRBV30 and TRBJ1-5; D not certain. CDR3 length: 13 residues. The germline V and J ends were trimmed by 2 bases and 6 bases, with 11 bases remaining between them. The germline gives CDR1 GTSNPN, CDR2 SVGIG (reference sequence). CDR3 loop: CAWSTQLGQPQHF. Written as DNA, the CDR3 is TGTGCCTGGAGTACCCAGTTAGGTCAGCCCCAGCATTTT.

This chain uses TRBV30 with TRBJ2-3; D remains unclear. CDR1 is GTSNPN and CDR2 is SVGIG in the germline V gene (reference sequence). V was trimmed by 0 bases and J by 1 base, leaving 5 bases between them. The length of the CDR3 is 13 residues. CDR3 nucleotide sequence: TGTGCCTGGAGTGTCTTCCGCACAGATACGCAGTATTTT. As protein: CAWSVFRTDTQYF.

CDR3 nucleotide sequence: TGTGCCAGCAGCTTCCTCGGACAGGGGGCCGGCATGAACACTGAAGCTTTCTTT. Its protein is CASSFLGQGAGMNTEAFF. The chain couples TRBV7-9 to TRBJ1-1; 11 bases are a match to TRBD1. Germline V gives CDR1 SEHNR, CDR2 FQNEAQ (reference sequence). The ends lost 3 bases at V and 0 bases at J; junction bases unmatched: 9. This CDR3 contains 18 residues.

The genes are TRBV2 and TRBJ2-3; 9 bases agree with TRBD1. The CDR3 is 14 amino acids. V lost 6 bases and J lost 2; bases outside the gene matches: 3. In germline, CDR1 is SNHLY, CDR2 FYNNEI. DNA for the CDR3: TGTGCCAGCAGAGGACAGGGGAACACAGATACGCAGTATTTT. Translating it yields CASRGQGNTDTQYF. Full variable domain (outside the CDR3, taken from reference TRBV2 and TRBJ2-3): EPEVTQTPSHQVTQMGQEVILRCVPISNHLYFYWYRQILGQKVEFLVSFYNNEISEKSEIFDDQFSVERPDGSNFTLKIRSTKLEDSAMYFCASRGQGNTDTQYFGPGTRLTVL.

The V call is TRBV2, the J call TRBJ1-1, with TRBD1 identical over 8 bases. CDR3 size: 15 residues. V lost 3 bases to trimming and J lost 1 base; unmatched junction nucleotides: 4. CDR1 and CDR2 (germline): SNHLY, FYNNEI. The CDR3 DNA is TGTGCCAGCAGTGACCCCGGGACAGGGAACACTGAAGCTTTCTTT. Its protein product is CASSDPGTGNTEAFF.

The chain is built from TRBV10-3 and TRBJ1-3; 10 bases are a match to TRBD1. The V gene end was trimmed by 6 bases and the J gene end by 1 base; junction bases not matched to a gene: 3. Germline V gene data show CDR1 as ENHRY and CDR2 as SYGVKD. CDR3 length: 15 amino acids. Written as DNA, the CDR3 is TGTGCCATCAGCGGGACAGGGGTGTCTGGAAACACCATATATTTT. Translated, it gives CAISGTGVSGNTIYF.

This clone was seen just once. V and J are TRBV7-2 and TRBJ2-3; D gene ambiguous. From germline, CDR1 is SGHTA and CDR2 FQGNSA. The ends were cut back, 1 base at V and 2 bases at J, with 1 base in the middle. This CDR3 is 12 amino acids long. CDR3 sequence: CASSLDTDTQYF. In nucleotides, the CDR3 is TGTGCCAGCAGCTTAGACACAGATACGCAGTATTTT.

V gene TRBV6-1 combines with J gene TRBJ1-1, with 10 bases that match TRBD1. This CDR3 spans 16 amino acids. V lost 1 base to trimming and J lost 5 bases; unmatched junction nucleotides: 7. Germline loops: CDR1 MNHNS, CDR2 SASEGT. CDR3 loop: CASSEVPTGGWTEAFF. The CDR3, as DNA: TGTGCCAGCAGTGAAGTCCCGACAGGGGGCTGGACTGAAGCTTTCTTT.

The chain uses TRBV6-2 or TRBV6-3 and TRBJ2-1, with 8 bases identical to TRBD2. The CDR3 extends over 14 amino acids. Trimming took 6 bases from V and 3 from J; bases not matched to a gene: 4. CDR1 and CDR2 from the germline V gene are MNHEY and SVGEGT. The CDR3 bases are TGTGCCAGCAGCCAGCGGGAGAACTACAATGAGCAGTTCTTC. Translation: CASSQRENYNEQFF.

CDR3 nucleotide sequence: TGTGCTAGTGGTCCATCCTGGGATACGCAGTATTTT. Residues: CASGPSWDTQYF. The chain carries TRBV12-5 and TRBJ2-3; D uncertain. Trimming removed 5 bases at V and 6 bases at J, with 9 bases between. Germline-derived CDR1 and CDR2 are LGHNT and FRNRAP. The CDR3 has 12 residues.

The rearrangement links TRBV7-2 to TRBJ2-1; 8 positions match TRBD2. Losses at the gene ends were 0 bases for V and 2 bases for J; bases not matched to a gene: 3. This CDR3 is 16 amino acids long. The germline V gene encodes CDR1 SGHTA and CDR2 FQGNSA. CDR3 nucleotides: TGTGCCAGCAGCTTAGCGGGCGGGAGGACCTACAATGAGCAGTTCTTC. Translating gives CASSLAGGRTYNEQFF.

The genes are TRBV27 and TRBJ2-1, with unresolved D. Deletions cut 0 bases from V and 8 bases from J, with 8 bases between. The CDR3 is made up of 13 amino acids. CDR1 is MNHEY, CDR2 SMNVEV, per germline (reference sequence). CDR3 loop: CASSLSSGYEQFF. The DNA for the CDR3 is TGTGCCAGCAGTTTATCCTCCGGGTATGAGCAGTTCTTC.

The chain's CDR3 is CASSLVGQIGEQYF. The CDR3 DNA sequence: TGTGCCAGCAGCTTAGTAGGCCAGATAGGCGAGCAGTACTTC. The rearrangement links TRBV7-2 to TRBJ2-7, with D unresolved. Trimming shortened V by 1 base and J by 6 bases, and 13 bases separated the two germline ends. Germline CDR1 is SGHTA and CDR2 is FQGNSA. This CDR3 is 14 amino acids long.

The rearrangement joins TRBV15 to TRBJ1-2; no clear D gene. The CDR3 covers 12 residues. Trimming took 0 bases from V and 4 from J, leaving 3 bases between them. CDR1 and CDR2 from the germline V gene are LNHNV and YYDKDF (reference sequence). The CDR3 is CATSREGYGYTF. In DNA, the CDR3 is TGTGCCACCAGCAGAGAGGGCTATGGCTACACCTTC. Drawing the rest from reference TRBV15 and TRBJ1-2, the complete variable domain is DAMVIQNPRYQVTQFGKPVTLSCSQTLNHNVMYWYQQKSSQAPKLLFHYYDKDFNNEADTPDNFQSRRPNTSFCFLDIRSPGLGDTAMYLCATSREGYGYTFGSGTRLTVV.

V is TRBV11-2 and J is TRBJ2-1, with 15 bases aligning to TRBD2. The germline CDR1 and CDR2 sequences are SGHAT and FQNNGV. The V gene end was trimmed by 6 bases and the J gene end by 7 bases; junction bases not matched to a gene: 7. The CDR3 contains 16 residues. The CDR3 nucleotides are TGTGCCAGCAGGGGGACTAGCGGGAGGTACCCTAATGAGCAGTTCTTC. Amino acid sequence: CASRGTSGRYPNEQFF.

The chain recombines TRBV29-1 with TRBJ1-3, with TRBD1 as a possible D gene (6 bases). This CDR3 comprises 14 residues. In germline, CDR1 is SQVTM, CDR2 ANQGSEA. V was trimmed by 7 bases and J by 7 bases, leaving 20 bases between them. Here the CDR3 reads CSALGGALGNTIYF. CDR3 nucleotide sequence: TGCAGCGCTCTAGGGGGGGCCTTAGGCAACACCATATATTTT.

This chain's CDR3 is CASSVLGQGPMYEQYF. For the CDR3, the DNA is TGTGCCAGCAGTGTGCTAGGGCAGGGGCCCATGTACGAGCAGTACTTC. The V call is TRBV2, the J call TRBJ2-7; possible D gene TRBD1, 6 bases. Germline CDR1 reads SNHLY; CDR2 reads FYNNEI. The V end lost 4 bases, the J end lost 4 bases, and 20 bases lay between the germline ends. The length of the CDR3 is 16 residues. Supplemented by reference TRBV2 and TRBJ2-7, the full variable domain reads EPEVTQTPSHQVTQMGQEVILRCVPISNHLYFYWYRQILGQKVEFLVSFYNNEISEKSEIFDDQFSVERPDGSNFTLKIRSTKLEDSAMYFCASSVLGQGPMYEQYFGPGTRLTVT.

V gene TRBV6-2 or TRBV6-3 combines with J gene TRBJ1-2; possibly TRBD1 for D (5 bases). Germline V gene sequence: CDR1 MNHEY, CDR2 SVGEGT. The CDR3 runs 16 residues. Deletions cut 2 bases from V and 3 bases from J, with 16 bases between. CDR3 DNA: TGTGCCAGCAGTTACCCTGGGACGGCTGGATACTATGGCTACACCTTC. Protein sequence: CASSYPGTAGYYGYTF.

The chain has TRBV6-5 and TRBJ1-1; TRBD1 matches at 11 bases. The V and J ends lost 6 bases and 5 bases, in that order; junction bases with no gene match: 5. Germline V CDR1 and CDR2: MNHEY, SVGAGI. This CDR3 has 14 amino acids. The DNA of the CDR3 is TGTGCCAGCAGGTTGGGGGACAGGGGGACTGAAGCTTTCTTT. Its translation is CASRLGDRGTEAFF.

This chain connects TRBV10-1 to TRBJ1-6; 8 nucleotides align to TRBD1. With V trimmed by 7 bases and J by 6 bases, 8 bases remained unmatched. Germline V lookup: CDR1 WNHNN, CDR2 SYGVQD (reference sequence). This CDR3 has 15 residues. The CDR3 nucleotides are TGCGCCAGCACTAAGGACAGGGAAGGTAATTCACCCCTCCACTTT. Its translation: CASTKDREGNSPLHF.

This rearrangement joins TRBV7-2 to TRBJ2-5; 7 bases map to TRBD1. The CDR3 contains 14 residues. V lost 4 bases to trimming and J lost 4 bases; unmatched junction nucleotides: 6. CDR1 is SGHTA and CDR2 is FQGNSA in the germline V gene. The CDR3 coding sequence is TGTGCCAGCAGCTACAACAGGGGAAGAGAGACCCAGTACTTC. It is translated as CASSYNRGRETQYF.

This chain joins TRBV3-1 (or the pseudogene TRBV3-2) and TRBJ2-3; D is undetermined. Trimming removed 4 bases at V and 0 bases at J, with 5 bases between. This CDR3 has 13 residues. Germline CDR1 reads LGHDT; CDR2 reads YNNKEL (reference sequence). The CDR3 reads CASSPPSTDTQYF. The CDR3 nucleotides are TGTGCCAGCAGCCCCCCTAGCACAGATACGCAGTATTTT.

This sequence joins TRBV7-8 and TRBJ2-2; possibly TRBD1 for D (6 bases). The germline V gene has CDR1 SGHVS and CDR2 FQNEAQ. The CDR3 runs to 16 residues. With 1 base removed from V and 3 bases from J, the gap between germline ends came to 12 bases. CDR3 region: CASSLVGTPYTGELFF. DNA for the CDR3: TGTGCCAGCAGCTTAGTCGGGACACCTTACACCGGGGAGCTGTTTTTT.

V and J are TRBV5-6 and TRBJ1-2; no definite D call. V was clipped by 4 bases and J by 4 bases, with 11 bases between them. Per the germline V gene, CDR1 is SGHDT and CDR2 is YYEEEE. There are 13 residues in the CDR3. CDR3 residues: CASSPMRSYGYTF. DNA for the CDR3: TGTGCCAGCAGCCCCATGAGAAGCTATGGCTACACCTTC.

The chain carries TRBV6-1 and TRBJ2-7; 12 bases are a match to TRBD2. The germline V gene has CDR1 MNHNS and CDR2 SASEGT. Trimming at V came to 4 bases and at J to 3 bases, leaving 16 bases not matched to a gene. The CDR3 totals 19 residues. The CDR3 DNA reads as TGTGCCAGCAGTGGCGGAGGAAAACTAGCGGGGGGCGATCTCTACGAGCAGTACTTC. It encodes CASSGGGKLAGGDLYEQYF.

J is TRBJ1-1 and V is TRBV5-1, with 8 nucleotides matching TRBD1. Germline values: CDR1 SGHRS, CDR2 YFSETQ. CDR3 size: 17 residues. Trimming removed 4 bases from V and 5 bases from J; junction bases left unmatched: 16. The CDR3 DNA sequence: TGCGCCAGCAGCCCCAAAACCGCCAGGGGGCCTCTGACTGAAGCTTTCTTT. Residues: CASSPKTARGPLTEAFF.

The chain carries TRBV4-1 and TRBJ2-1, with 11 bases aligning to TRBD2. The CDR3 sequence is 20 residues long. V dropped 0 bases and J dropped 2; count of bases not matched to a gene: 12. Germline V gene sequence: CDR1 MGHRA, CDR2 YSYEKL. CDR3 loop: CASSQDRGGTSGYTYNEQFF. The CDR3 coding sequence is TGCGCCAGCAGCCAAGATCGGGGAGGGACTAGCGGATATACCTACAATGAGCAGTTCTTC.